This TCR beta chain was sequenced during a study of identical twins. This CDR3 is built from 15 residues. Germline assignment: CDR1 SGHRS and CDR2 YFSETQ. Trimming stripped 3 bases from V and 5 bases from J, with 15 bases between. TCRdb itself ran the 5' RACE reads through MiXCR, one entry per CDR3 protein. The sample has about 430,000 distinct CDR3 sequences, about a fifth seen once. This clonotype occurred many times. The antigen is not known. Study-level results: A cross-sectional statistical analysis, not follow-up of the same donors, supported the conclusions. Insertion counts were lower in abundant cord blood beta clonotypes, a trend that memory repertoires did not show.

This chain joins TRBV5-1 and TRBJ2-1; tentatively, D is TRBD1 (6 bases). Sample: naive T cells sorted from blood. The sequence was obtained from a man aged 50 to 60 in good health. This chain's CDR3 is CASSWPRDINNEQFF. The CDR3 region has the DNA TGCGCCAGCAGCTGGCCCCGGGACATCAACAATGAGCAGTTCTTC.